One and the same sample provided the 25 T cell receptor beta chains below, sequenced in a study of chemoradiotherapy in HPV16-positive cancers. The table came from immunoSEQ multiplex PCR; TCRdb's copy has only in-frame clones and leaves some out. The sample consists of roughly 8,400 clones, roughly three quarters of them appearing once. Sequencing was performed on tumor tissue, taken from a patient who underwent chemoradiotherapy. All receptors derive from a human donor with HPV-associated anogenital cancer.

This clone was counted only a few times. The J gene is TRBJ2-2, the V gene TRBV5-4; TRBD2 matches 8 bases. V trimming: 4 bases; J trimming: 5 bases; junction bases outside the gene matches: 7. CDR1 and CDR2 from the germline V gene are SGHNT and YYREEE (reference sequence). This CDR3 contains 15 residues. DNA of the CDR3: TGTGCCAGCAGCCCAGCGGGAGTAGGAACCGGGGAGCTGTTTTTT. It encodes CASSPAGVGTGELFF.

The chain couples TRBV6-6 to TRBJ2-2; 7 nucleotides match TRBD1. CDR3 length equals 12 residues. V was pared by 10 bases and J by 5 bases, with 4 bases of the junction left unmatched. Germline V CDR1 and CDR2: MNHNY, SVGAGI (reference sequence). For the CDR3, the DNA is TGTGCCACGGGACAGCTTACCGGGGAGCTGTTTTTT. Translated: CATGQLTGELFF.

This clone was counted only a few times. Written as DNA, the CDR3 is TGTGCCAGCAGCCCAGGCGGGCGGACTAATCAGCCCCAGCATTTT. Its translation: CASSPGGRTNQPQHF. The rearrangement links TRBV7-2 to TRBJ1-5; D gene unclear. Germline CDR1 is SGHTA and CDR2 is FQGNSA. There are 15 residues in the CDR3. Trimming stripped 5 bases from V and 4 bases from J, with 15 bases between.

This clone was detected only a few times. The chain is built from TRBV9 and TRBJ2-3; 10 bases map to TRBD1. From germline, CDR1 is SGDLS and CDR2 YYNGEE. With 3 bases clipped from V and 6 bases from J, the junction kept 7 bases outside the gene matches. CDR3 length: 15 residues. CDR3 protein: CASSAGQGEFDTQYF. DNA for the CDR3: TGTGCCAGCAGCGCTGGACAGGGGGAATTTGATACGCAGTATTTT.

J is TRBJ2-1 and V is TRBV6-5; TRBD2 matches at 11 bases. V shed 2 bases and J 9 bases; nucleotides not matched to a gene: 6. This CDR3 spans 15 amino acids. The germline gives CDR1 MNHEY, CDR2 SVGAGI. Here the CDR3 reads CASSYELAGVGEQFF. CDR3 sequence (DNA): TGTGCCAGCAGTTACGAACTAGCGGGAGTAGGTGAGCAGTTCTTC.

The V gene is TRBV5-5, the J gene TRBJ2-7; 8 bases align to TRBD2. The germline V gene has CDR1 SGHKS and CDR2 YYEKEE (reference sequence). The CDR3 runs 13 residues. The V and J ends lost 5 bases and 3 bases, in that order; junction bases with no gene match: 4. The CDR3 reads CASSKRENYEQYF. DNA of the CDR3: TGTGCCAGCAGTAAGCGGGAGAACTACGAGCAGTACTTC.

The CDR3 nucleotides are TGTGCCAGCAGCTTGAAACGGGATAACACTGAAGCTTTCTTT. Its protein product is CASSLKRDNTEAFF. The gene calls are TRBV5-5 and TRBJ1-1; no clear D gene. This CDR3 contains 14 residues. Deletions cut 1 base from V and 2 bases from J, with 9 bases between. Germline CDR1 is SGHKS and CDR2 is YYEKEE (reference sequence).

V and J are TRBV27 and TRBJ2-5; D could derive from TRBD1 or TRBD2 (5 bases each). Germline CDR1 and CDR2: MNHEY and SMNVEV (reference sequence). CDR3 length: 13 residues. V was shortened by 4 bases and J by 4 bases, with 10 bases between the two germline ends. CDR3 loop: CASSWQGAETQYF. The CDR3 DNA reads as TGTGCCAGCAGTTGGCAGGGAGCAGAGACCCAGTACTTC.

The chain carries TRBV7-8 and TRBJ1-2; 9 bases are shared with TRBD1. After removal of 5 bases from V and 8 bases from J, the junction contained 15 bases not matched to a gene. The CDR3 spans 16 residues. Germline values: CDR1 SGHVS, CDR2 FQNEAQ. The CDR3: CASSPGTGSGSGGYTF. In DNA form, the CDR3 reads TGTGCCAGCAGCCCCGGGACAGGGAGTGGGTCGGGAGGCTACACCTTC. Combining the CDR3 with reference TRBV7-8 and TRBJ1-2 gives the whole variable domain GAGVSQSPRYKVAKRGQDVALRCDPISGHVSLFWYQQALGQGPEFLTYFQNEAQLDKSGLPSDRFFAERPEGSVSTLKIQRTQQEDSAVYLCASSPGTGSGSGGYTFGSGTRLTVV.

The chain is built from TRBV10-3 and TRBJ2-1, with D unresolved. The V gene lost 2 bases and the J gene lost 7 bases, with 9 bases spanning the gap. Germline lookup yields CDR1 ENHRY and CDR2 SYGVKD. The CDR3 has 13 amino acids. CDR3 coding DNA: TGTGCCATCAGTGAGGTCCCGGAAAATGAGCAGTTCTTC. Translated: CAISEVPENEQFF.

This clone was observed a few times. The chain has TRBV5-1 and TRBJ2-7; D is perhaps TRBD1 (6 bases). CDR1 is SGHRS and CDR2 is YFSETQ in the germline V gene. The V end lost 4 bases, the J end lost 4 bases, and 15 bases lay between the germline ends. This CDR3 contains 14 residues. CDR3 sequence: CASSQTGTSYEQYF. As DNA, the CDR3 is TGCGCCAGCAGCCAAACAGGGACCTCTTACGAGCAGTACTTC.

V and J are TRBV7-6 and TRBJ2-7, with D possibly being TRBD1 (5 bases). CDR1 is SGHVS and CDR2 is FNYEAQ in the germline V gene. Deletions cut 1 base from V and 6 bases from J, with 19 bases between. The CDR3 runs 16 residues. Here the CDR3 reads CASSLDRQGGNSEQYF. CDR3 sequence (DNA): TGTGCCAGCAGCTTAGATCGGCAGGGTGGTAACTCCGAGCAGTACTTC.

The chain links TRBV5-1 to TRBJ2-1; perhaps TRBD2 as D (5 bases). Germline loops: CDR1 SGHRS, CDR2 YFSETQ. This CDR3 contains 14 residues. Trimming stripped 3 bases from V and 6 bases from J, with 13 bases between. The CDR3 region is CASSSNPDSNEQFF. CDR3 bases: TGCGCCAGCAGCTCGAACCCGGACTCCAATGAGCAGTTCTTC.

The chain couples TRBV10-1 to TRBJ2-2, with D possibly being TRBD2 (6 bases). Germline V lookup: CDR1 WNHNN, CDR2 SYGVQD (reference sequence). V was trimmed by 0 bases and J by 6 bases, leaving 11 bases between them. This CDR3 has 15 amino acids. The CDR3 region has the DNA TGCGCCAGCAGTGAGTCGTACGGAGGGGCCGGGGAGCTGTTTTTT. It codes for CASSESYGGAGELFF.

The chain employs TRBV28 and TRBJ1-5; 7 bases agree with TRBD1. V shed 1 base, J shed 4 bases, and the junction held 10 bases outside the gene matches. The germline CDR1 and CDR2 sequences are MDHEN and SYDVKM. The CDR3 length is 17 residues. CDR3 protein: CASSLYLGDSNNQPQHF. CDR3 in DNA: TGTGCCAGCAGTTTATATCTGGGGGACAGTAATAATCAGCCCCAGCATTTT.

The chain is built from TRBV11-3 and TRBJ1-1, with TRBD1 as a possible D gene (5 bases). CDR1 and CDR2 from the germline V gene are SGHNT and YENEEA. The V end was cut by 0 bases, the J end by 7 bases, with 9 bases between. This CDR3 has 13 amino acids. The CDR3 is CASSLDRENEAFF. The CDR3 DNA reads TGTGCCAGCAGCTTAGACAGGGAAAATGAAGCTTTCTTT. The full variable domain, rest sourced from reference TRBV11-3 and TRBJ1-1, is EAGVVQSPRYKIIEKKQPVAFWCNPISGHNTLYWYLQNLGQGPELLIRYENEEAVDDSQLPKDRFSAERLKGVDSTLKIQPAELGDSAVYLCASSLDRENEAFFGQGTRLTVV.

This chain links TRBV7-2 with TRBJ2-5; D remains ambiguous. This CDR3 spans 13 amino acids. Germline CDR1 reads SGHTA; CDR2 reads FQGNSA. With 1 base removed from V and 6 bases from J, the gap between germline ends came to 9 bases. The CDR3 spells CASSLVDHQTQYF. CDR3 nucleotides: TGTGCCAGCAGCTTAGTAGACCACCAGACCCAGTACTTC.

The rearrangement joins TRBV7-8 to TRBJ2-7, with D perhaps matching TRBD2 (7 bases). This CDR3 contains 15 residues. CDR1 and CDR2 (germline): SGHVS, FQNEAQ. V gave up 5 bases and J gave up 7 bases, with 21 bases separating them. The CDR3 DNA follows: TGTGCCAGCAGCCCCCGGGGAGGGGGAGGGAGGGAGCAGTACTTC. This translates into CASSPRGGGGREQYF. The full variable domain, with the rest looked up from reference TRBV7-8 and TRBJ2-7, is GAGVSQSPRYKVAKRGQDVALRCDPISGHVSLFWYQQALGQGPEFLTYFQNEAQLDKSGLPSDRFFAERPEGSVSTLKIQRTQQEDSAVYLCASSPRGGGGREQYFGPGTRLTVT.

This clone was observed a few times. This chain joins TRBV6-1 and TRBJ2-6; a weak D match, TRBD2 (5 bases). Per the germline V gene, CDR1 is MNHNS and CDR2 is SASEGT. The V and J ends lost 6 bases and 0 bases respectively, with 9 bases between them. The CDR3 has 15 residues. The CDR3: CASRREDSGANVLTF. Written as DNA, the CDR3 is TGTGCCAGCAGGAGGGAAGACTCTGGGGCCAACGTCCTGACTTTC.

The chain recombines TRBV14 with TRBJ1-2; D might be TRBD1 (6 bases). V dropped 1 base and J dropped 4 bases, with 16 bases sitting between them. CDR1 is SGHDN, CDR2 FVKESK, per germline. This CDR3 is 16 amino acids long. The CDR3 reads CASSQVSAGAVYGYTF. For the CDR3, the DNA is TGTGCCAGCAGCCAAGTTTCGGCAGGGGCCGTCTATGGCTACACCTTC.

This clone was found a few times. This chain connects TRBV7-2 to TRBJ1-5, with D uncertain. CDR1 and CDR2 from the germline V gene are SGHTA and FQGNSA. This CDR3 has 15 residues. The V and J ends lost 1 base and 0 bases respectively, with 7 bases between them. The CDR3 DNA reads TGTGCCAGCAGCTTAGTAACAGATAGCAATCAGCCCCAGCATTTT. Translating gives CASSLVTDSNQPQHF.

This chain uses TRBV5-4 with TRBJ2-3; 14 bases line up with TRBD2. The junction had 5 bases not matched to a gene; V was cut back by 4 bases and J by 4 bases. The germline V gene has CDR1 SGHNT and CDR2 YYREEE (reference sequence). The CDR3 is 16 amino acids. The CDR3 DNA sequence: TGTGCCAGCAGCCCAGGGACTAGCGGGGGATCAGATACGCAGTATTTT. Protein product: CASSPGTSGGSDTQYF. The whole variable domain, filled in from reference TRBV5-4 and TRBJ2-3, reads ETGVTQSPTHLIKTRGQQVTLRCSSQSGHNTVSWYQQALGQGPQFIFQYYREEENGRGNFPPRFSGLQFPNYSSELNVNALELDDSALYLCASSPGTSGGSDTQYFGPGTRLTVL.

This clone was detected only a few times. The rearrangement links TRBV9 to TRBJ2-7, with D perhaps assigned TRBD1 or TRBD2 (7 bases each). The germline V and J ends were trimmed by 4 bases and 3 bases, with 29 bases remaining between them. CDR3 length equals 19 residues. Germline values: CDR1 SGDLS, CDR2 YYNGEE. The CDR3 spells CASSPLGGQGVLSRYEQYF. The CDR3 DNA reads as TGTGCCAGCAGCCCACTCGGGGGGCAGGGGGTCCTGTCCCGCTACGAGCAGTACTTC.

The chain uses TRBV28 and TRBJ1-1; no clear D gene. V was cut by 6 bases and J by 1 base, with 12 bases left in between. The germline CDR1 and CDR2 sequences are MDHEN and SYDVKM. The CDR3 runs to 14 residues. DNA of the CDR3: TGTGCCAGCAGGGAAGAATATTGGAACACTGAAGCTTTCTTT. Residues: CASREEYWNTEAFF.

Only one count was recorded for this clone. The rearrangement uses TRBV29-1 and TRBJ2-7, with 12 bases matching TRBD1. This CDR3 comprises 13 residues. CDR1 and CDR2 from the germline V gene are SQVTM and ANQGSEA. With 7 bases clipped from V and 4 bases from J, the junction kept 5 bases outside the gene matches. CDR3 region: CSAGTGGIYEQYF. The CDR3 DNA follows: TGCAGCGCCGGGACAGGGGGCATATACGAGCAGTACTTC.